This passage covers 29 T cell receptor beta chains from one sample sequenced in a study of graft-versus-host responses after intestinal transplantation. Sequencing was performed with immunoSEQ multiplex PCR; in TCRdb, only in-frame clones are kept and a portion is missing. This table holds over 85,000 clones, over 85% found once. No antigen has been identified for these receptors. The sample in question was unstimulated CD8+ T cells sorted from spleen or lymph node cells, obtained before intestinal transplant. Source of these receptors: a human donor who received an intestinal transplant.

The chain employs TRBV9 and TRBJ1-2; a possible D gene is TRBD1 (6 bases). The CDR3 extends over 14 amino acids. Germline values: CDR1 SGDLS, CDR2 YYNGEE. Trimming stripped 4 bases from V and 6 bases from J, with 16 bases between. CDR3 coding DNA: TGTGCCAGCAGCTCATCCGGGACACTGAATGGCTACACCTTC. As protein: CASSSSGTLNGYTF. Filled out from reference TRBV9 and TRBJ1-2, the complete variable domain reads DSGVTQTPKHLITATGQRVTLRCSPRSGDLSVYWYQQSLDQGLQFLIQYYNGEERAKGNILERFSAQQFPDLHSELNLSSLELGDSALYFCASSSSGTLNGYTFGSGTRLTVV.

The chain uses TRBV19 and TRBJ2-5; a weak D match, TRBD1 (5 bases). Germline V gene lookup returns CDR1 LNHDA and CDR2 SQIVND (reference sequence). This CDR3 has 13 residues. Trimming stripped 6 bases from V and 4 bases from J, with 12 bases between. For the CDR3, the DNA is TGTGCCAGTAGCTGGTCTCAGGGAGAGACCCAGTACTTC. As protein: CASSWSQGETQYF.

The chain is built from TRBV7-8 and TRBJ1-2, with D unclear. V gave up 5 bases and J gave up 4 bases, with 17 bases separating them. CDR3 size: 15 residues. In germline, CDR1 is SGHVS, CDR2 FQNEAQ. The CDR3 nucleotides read TGTGCCAGCAGCCTAACCGAAGGGAGCATCTATGGCTACACCTTC. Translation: CASSLTEGSIYGYTF.

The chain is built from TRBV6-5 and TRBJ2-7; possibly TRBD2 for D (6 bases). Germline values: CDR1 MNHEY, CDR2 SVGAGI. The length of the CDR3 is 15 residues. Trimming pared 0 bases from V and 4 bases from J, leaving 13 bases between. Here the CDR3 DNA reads TGTGCCAGCAGTTACTCGTGGGAGGCCGATTACGAGCAGTACTTC. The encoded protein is CASSYSWEADYEQYF.

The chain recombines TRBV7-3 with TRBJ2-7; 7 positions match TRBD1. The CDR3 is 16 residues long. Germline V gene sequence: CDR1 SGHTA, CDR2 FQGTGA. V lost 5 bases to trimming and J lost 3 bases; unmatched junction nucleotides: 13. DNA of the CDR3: TGTGCCAGCAGCCTTCGACAGGGAGTGCGTCTCTACGAGCAGTACTTC. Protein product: CASSLRQGVRLYEQYF.

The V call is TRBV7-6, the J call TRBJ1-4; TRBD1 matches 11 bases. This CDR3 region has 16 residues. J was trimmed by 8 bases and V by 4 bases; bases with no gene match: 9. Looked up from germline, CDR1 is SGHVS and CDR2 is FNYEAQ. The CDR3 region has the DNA TGTGCCAGCAGCTCGCTGCCGGGACAGGGGGGAGAAAAACTGTTTTTT. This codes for CASSSLPGQGGEKLFF.

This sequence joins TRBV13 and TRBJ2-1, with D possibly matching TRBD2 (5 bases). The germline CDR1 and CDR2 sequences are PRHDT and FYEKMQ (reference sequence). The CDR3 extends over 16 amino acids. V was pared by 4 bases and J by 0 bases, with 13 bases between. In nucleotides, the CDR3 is TGTGCCAGCAGCTCGAAGGGCACTAGCTCCTACAATGAGCAGTTCTTC. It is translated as CASSSKGTSSYNEQFF.

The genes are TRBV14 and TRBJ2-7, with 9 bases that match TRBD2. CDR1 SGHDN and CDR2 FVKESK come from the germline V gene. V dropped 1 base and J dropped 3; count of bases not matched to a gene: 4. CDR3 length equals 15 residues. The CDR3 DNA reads TGTGCCAGCAGCCAAGGACTAGCGGCGAACTACGAGCAGTACTTC. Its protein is CASSQGLAANYEQYF.

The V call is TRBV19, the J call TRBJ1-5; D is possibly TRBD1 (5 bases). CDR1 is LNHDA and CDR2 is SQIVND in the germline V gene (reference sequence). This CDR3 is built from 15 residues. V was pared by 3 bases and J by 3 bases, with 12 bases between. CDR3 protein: CASSIWGGDNQPQHF. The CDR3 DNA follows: TGTGCCAGTAGTATCTGGGGCGGTGACAATCAGCCCCAGCATTTT.

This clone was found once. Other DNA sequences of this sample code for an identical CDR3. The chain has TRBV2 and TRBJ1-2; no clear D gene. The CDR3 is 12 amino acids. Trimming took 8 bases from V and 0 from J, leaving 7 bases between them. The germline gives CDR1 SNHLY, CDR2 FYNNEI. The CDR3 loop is CASRVANYGYTF. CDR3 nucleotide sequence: TGTGCCAGCCGGGTAGCTAACTATGGCTACACCTTC.

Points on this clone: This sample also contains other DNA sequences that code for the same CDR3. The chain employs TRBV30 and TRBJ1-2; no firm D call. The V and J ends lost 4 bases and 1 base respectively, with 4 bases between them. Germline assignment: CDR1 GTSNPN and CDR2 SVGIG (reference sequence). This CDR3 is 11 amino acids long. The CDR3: CAWTGNYGYTF. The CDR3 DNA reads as TGTGCCTGGACGGGTAACTATGGCTACACCTTC.

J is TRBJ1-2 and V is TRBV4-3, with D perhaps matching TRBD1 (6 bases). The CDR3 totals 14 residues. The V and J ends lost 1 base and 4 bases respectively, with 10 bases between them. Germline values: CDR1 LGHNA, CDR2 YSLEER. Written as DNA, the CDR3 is TGCGCCAGCAGCCAAGTCCGGGACACCTATGGCTACACCTTC. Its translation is CASSQVRDTYGYTF.

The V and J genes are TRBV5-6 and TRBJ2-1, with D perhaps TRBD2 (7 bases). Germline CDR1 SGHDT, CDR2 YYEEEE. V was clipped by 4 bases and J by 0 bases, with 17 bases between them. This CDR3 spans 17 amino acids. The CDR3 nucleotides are TGTGCCAGCAGCAGATGGGCCGGGGGGCTCTCCTACAATGAGCAGTTCTTC. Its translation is CASSRWAGGLSYNEQFF. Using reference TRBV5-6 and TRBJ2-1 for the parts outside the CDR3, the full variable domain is DAGVTQSPTHLIKTRGQQVTLRCSPKSGHDTVSWYQQALGQGPQFIFQYYEEEERQRGNFPDRFSGHQFPNYSSELNVNALLLGDSALYLCASSRWAGGLSYNEQFFGPGTRLTVL.

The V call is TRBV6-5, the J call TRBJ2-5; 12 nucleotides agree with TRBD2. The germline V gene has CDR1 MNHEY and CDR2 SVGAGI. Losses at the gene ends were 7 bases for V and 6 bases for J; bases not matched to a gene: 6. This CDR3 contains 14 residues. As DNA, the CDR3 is TGTGCCAGCAAAAGGACTAGCGGGACCCAGACCCAGTACTTC. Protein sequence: CASKRTSGTQTQYF.

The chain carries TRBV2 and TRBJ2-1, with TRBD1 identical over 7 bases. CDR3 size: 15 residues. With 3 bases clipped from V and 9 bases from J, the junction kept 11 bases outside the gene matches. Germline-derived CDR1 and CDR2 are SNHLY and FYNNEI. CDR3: CASSEGTDSVTEQFF. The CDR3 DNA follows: TGTGCCAGCAGTGAGGGGACAGACAGCGTCACTGAGCAGTTCTTC.

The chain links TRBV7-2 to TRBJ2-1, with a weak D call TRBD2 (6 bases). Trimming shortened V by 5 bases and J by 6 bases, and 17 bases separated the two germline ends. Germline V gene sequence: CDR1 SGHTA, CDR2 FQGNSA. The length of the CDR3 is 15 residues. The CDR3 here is CASSPGMGLINEQFF. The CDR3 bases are TGTGCCAGCAGCCCCGGGATGGGACTTATCAATGAGCAGTTCTTC.

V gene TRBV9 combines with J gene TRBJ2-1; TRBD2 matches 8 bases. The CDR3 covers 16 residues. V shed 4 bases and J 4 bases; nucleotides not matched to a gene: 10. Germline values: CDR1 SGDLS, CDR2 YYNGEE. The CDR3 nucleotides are TGTGCCAGCAGCCCACCCAGCGGGGGAAGGTACAATGAGCAGTTCTTC. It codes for CASSPPSGGRYNEQFF.

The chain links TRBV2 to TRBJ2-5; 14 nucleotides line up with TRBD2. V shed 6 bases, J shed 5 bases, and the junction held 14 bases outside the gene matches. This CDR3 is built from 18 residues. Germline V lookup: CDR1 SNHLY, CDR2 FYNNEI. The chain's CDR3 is CASSGTGLAGVILETQYF. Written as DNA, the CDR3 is TGTGCCAGCAGCGGGACGGGACTAGCGGGGGTCATTCTGGAGACCCAGTACTTC.

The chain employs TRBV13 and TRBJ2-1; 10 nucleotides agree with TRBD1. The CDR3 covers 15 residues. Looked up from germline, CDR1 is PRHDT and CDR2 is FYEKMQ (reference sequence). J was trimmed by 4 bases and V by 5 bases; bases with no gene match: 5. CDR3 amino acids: CASSPGQGLYNEQFF. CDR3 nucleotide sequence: TGTGCCAGCAGCCCGGGACAGGGGTTATACAATGAGCAGTTCTTC.

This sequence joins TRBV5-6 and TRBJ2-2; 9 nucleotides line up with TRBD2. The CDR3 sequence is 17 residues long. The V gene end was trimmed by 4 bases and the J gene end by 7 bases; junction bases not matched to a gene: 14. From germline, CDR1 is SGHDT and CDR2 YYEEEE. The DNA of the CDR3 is TGTGCCAGCAGCCCCCGCGGGGGGGGACAGATTTTCGGGGAGCTGTTTTTT. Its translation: CASSPRGGGQIFGELFF.

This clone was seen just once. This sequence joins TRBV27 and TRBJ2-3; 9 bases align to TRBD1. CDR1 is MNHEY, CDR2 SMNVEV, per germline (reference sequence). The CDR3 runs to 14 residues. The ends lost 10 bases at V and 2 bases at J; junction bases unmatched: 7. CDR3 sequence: CATTDRGPTDTQYF. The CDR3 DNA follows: TGTGCCACCACGGACAGGGGTCCCACAGATACGCAGTATTTT.

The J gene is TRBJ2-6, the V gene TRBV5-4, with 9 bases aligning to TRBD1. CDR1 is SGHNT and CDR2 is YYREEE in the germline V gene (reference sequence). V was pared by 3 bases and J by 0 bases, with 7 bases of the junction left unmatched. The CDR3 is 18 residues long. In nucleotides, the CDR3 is TGTGCCAGCAGCTCCCCGGGACAGGGTAACTCTGGGGCCAACGTCCTGACTTTC. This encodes CASSSPGQGNSGANVLTF.

For the CDR3, the DNA is TGTGCCAGCAGCTTCGGGGGACTAGCGTCAGATACGCAGTATTTT. This encodes CASSFGGLASDTQYF. The rearrangement uses TRBV7-2 and TRBJ2-3, with 10 nucleotides matching TRBD2. Germline V gives CDR1 SGHTA, CDR2 FQGNSA. V dropped 3 bases and J dropped 4; count of bases not matched to a gene: 4. The length of the CDR3 is 15 residues.

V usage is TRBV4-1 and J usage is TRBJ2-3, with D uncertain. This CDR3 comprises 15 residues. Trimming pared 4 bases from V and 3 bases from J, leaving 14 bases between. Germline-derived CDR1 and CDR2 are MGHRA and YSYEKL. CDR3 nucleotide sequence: TGCGCCAGCAGCCGAGGCGGAATTGGTACAGATACGCAGTATTTT. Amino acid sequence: CASSRGGIGTDTQYF.

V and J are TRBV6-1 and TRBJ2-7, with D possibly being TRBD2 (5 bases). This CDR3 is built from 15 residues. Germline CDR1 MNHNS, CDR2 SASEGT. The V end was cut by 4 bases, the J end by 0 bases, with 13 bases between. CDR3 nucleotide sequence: TGTGCCAGCAGTGCTGGCCTAGCAGGCTCCTACGAGCAGTACTTC. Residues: CASSAGLAGSYEQYF.

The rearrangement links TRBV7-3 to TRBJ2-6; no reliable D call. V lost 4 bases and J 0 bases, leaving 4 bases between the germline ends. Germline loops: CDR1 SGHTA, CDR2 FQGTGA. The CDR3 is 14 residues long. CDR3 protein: CASSSNSGANVLTF. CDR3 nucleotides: TGTGCCAGCAGCTCTAACTCTGGGGCCAACGTCCTGACTTTC.

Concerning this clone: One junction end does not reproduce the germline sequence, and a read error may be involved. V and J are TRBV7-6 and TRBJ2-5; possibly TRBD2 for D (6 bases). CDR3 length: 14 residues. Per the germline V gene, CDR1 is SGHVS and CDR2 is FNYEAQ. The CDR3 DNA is TGTGCCAGCAGCTCCCGGGACGGGAGAGAGCCCCAGTACTTC. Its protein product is CASSSRDGREPQYF.

This chain's CDR3 is CASSQGRDGAYEQYF. Here the CDR3 DNA reads TGCGCCAGCAGCCAAGGGCGGGACGGGGCCTACGAGCAGTACTTC. The chain is built from TRBV4-3 and TRBJ2-7; possible D gene TRBD2, 6 bases. Germline V CDR1 and CDR2: LGHNA, YSLEER. This CDR3 contains 15 residues. V lost 1 base and J lost 2, with 12 bases in between.

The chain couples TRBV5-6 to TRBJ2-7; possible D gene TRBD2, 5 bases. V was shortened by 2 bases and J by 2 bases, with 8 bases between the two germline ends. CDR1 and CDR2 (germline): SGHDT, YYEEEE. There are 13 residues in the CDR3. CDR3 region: CASSFWRAYEQYF. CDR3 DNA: TGTGCCAGCAGCTTCTGGCGGGCCTACGAGCAGTACTTC. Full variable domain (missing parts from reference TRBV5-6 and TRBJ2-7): DAGVTQSPTHLIKTRGQQVTLRCSPKSGHDTVSWYQQALGQGPQFIFQYYEEEERQRGNFPDRFSGHQFPNYSSELNVNALLLGDSALYLCASSFWRAYEQYFGPGTRLTVT.